This T cell receptor beta chain is drawn from a study of blood T cell dynamics during melanoma immunotherapy. Overall study context: First-line therapy was either pembrolizumab or nivolumab with ipilimumab for metastatic melanoma.

The CDR3 runs to 15 residues. Per germline, CDR1 KGHSH and CDR2 LQKENI. V lost 1 base and J lost 2; bases outside the gene matches: 2. Every bulk PBMC sample received the same 350 ng of DNA. The method was immunoSEQ multiplex PCR; TCRdb's version includes in-frame clones alone and lacks a portion of them. The table records about 11,000 clones, 80% of them present only once. Time point given: week 3, after first cycle of checkpoint inhibitor. Response was assessed by RECIST 1.1 at 12 weeks, except a couple of rapid progressors. Here the sequenced sample was blood, taken from a patient treated with checkpoint blockade. The receptor comes from a human donor with melanoma. The chain links TRBV18 to TRBJ1-1, with TRBD1 matching 9 bases. The CDR3 region is CASSPLQGANTEAFF. CDR3 nucleotide sequence: TGTGCCAGCTCACCACTACAGGGGGCTAACACTGAAGCTTTCTTT.